The next 5 T cell receptor beta chains were all read from a single sample in a study of cytomegalovirus exposure and HLA in healthy donors. PCR amplification relied on 60 Vbeta primers (plus 13 Jbeta primers). The table came from immunoSEQ multiplex PCR; TCRdb's copy has only in-frame clones and leaves some out. The repertoire has approximately 150,000 clones, around 78% of them found once; the top ten carry 1.5% to 2%. Source material: PBMCs. These receptors were taken from a woman aged 18 to 35 in good health and CMV-seronegative.

This chain joins TRBV5-1 and TRBJ1-6, with D tentatively TRBD1 (5 bases). Germline lookup yields CDR1 SGHRS and CDR2 YFSETQ. The CDR3 sequence is 15 residues long. Trimming left V 0 bases short and J 9 bases short, with 13 bases between. The CDR3 DNA sequence: TGCGCCAGCAGCTTGGCGGGGACTGGACGTTCACCCCTCCACTTT. It codes for CASSLAGTGRSPLHF.

CDR3 region: CASSVDPLPGNEQFF. CDR3 nucleotide sequence: TGTGCCAGCAGCGTTGATCCCCTACCCGGGAATGAGCAGTTCTTC. This rearrangement joins TRBV9 to TRBJ2-1, with unresolved D. Trimming cost V 2 bases and J 7 bases, with 16 bases left between them. Germline V gene sequence: CDR1 SGDLS, CDR2 YYNGEE. The CDR3 contains 15 residues.

The chain has TRBV27 and TRBJ1-5; TRBD1 agrees at 10 bases. CDR1 is MNHEY, CDR2 SMNVEV, per germline (reference sequence). The V segment lost 1 base and the J segment 7 bases; nucleotides outside the gene matches: 10. The CDR3 sequence is 17 residues long. Here the CDR3 reads CASSLFFRDRGGQPQHF. For the CDR3, the DNA is TGTGCCAGCAGTTTATTCTTCAGGGACAGGGGAGGGCAGCCCCAGCATTTT.

The V and J genes are TRBV25-1 and TRBJ2-1; 14 bases line up with TRBD2. Unmatched junction bases numbered 7, after V lost 8 bases and J lost 1 base. The CDR3 has 17 amino acids. Per the germline V gene, CDR1 is MGHDK and CDR2 is SYGVNS. The CDR3 DNA is TGTGCCAGCCGAGGGACTAGCGGGAGATCGTCCTACAATGAGCAGTTCTTC. It yields the protein CASRGTSGRSSYNEQFF. The variable domain in full, with the rest retrieved from reference TRBV25-1 and TRBJ2-1, is EADIYQTPRYLVIGTGKKITLECSQTMGHDKMYWYQQDPGMELHLIHYSYGVNSTEKGDLSSESTVSRIRTEHFPLTLESARPSHTSQYLCASRGTSGRSSYNEQFFGPGTRLTVL.

The genes are TRBV9 and TRBJ2-2; D not certain. Deletions cut 0 bases from V and 5 bases from J, with 11 bases between. This CDR3 has 15 residues. Germline CDR1 reads SGDLS; CDR2 reads YYNGEE. CDR3 nucleotides: TGTGCCAGCAGCGTAGATCGGCGGAATACCGGGGAGCTGTTTTTT. Its translation is CASSVDRRNTGELFF. Complete variable domain (other parts from reference TRBV9 and TRBJ2-2): DSGVTQTPKHLITATGQRVTLRCSPRSGDLSVYWYQQSLDQGLQFLIQYYNGEERAKGNILERFSAQQFPDLHSELNLSSLELGDSALYFCASSVDRRNTGELFFGEGSRLTVL.